Listed here is a single T cell receptor (beta chain). The junction departs from the called germline gene at one end, perhaps through a read error. The participants were between about 18 and 90 years old and came from 24 US areas. Allocation to cohorts depended on clinical history reported by the participants. This specimen belongs to a study of blood T cell repertoires in COVID-19. Study at large: Sample material is recorded as cDNA or gDNA derived from T cells, B-cell-depleted T cells, or PBMCs.

Per germline, CDR1 SSHAT and CDR2 FNYEAQ (reference sequence). The CDR3 spans 13 residues. Generated by immunoSEQ multiplex PCR, the TCRdb table keeps only in-frame clones and is missing some. The sample has approximately 230,000 clones; about 85% are singletons. The sequence came from a woman in her 30s with acute COVID-19. Source material: PBMCs or T cells enriched from blood (not recorded which). V is TRBV7-7 and J is TRBJ1-3; D remains ambiguous. Here the CDR3 reads CASSAGVGNTIYF. The CDR3 region has the DNA TGTGCTAGCAGCGCCGGGGTGGGAAACACCATATATTTT.